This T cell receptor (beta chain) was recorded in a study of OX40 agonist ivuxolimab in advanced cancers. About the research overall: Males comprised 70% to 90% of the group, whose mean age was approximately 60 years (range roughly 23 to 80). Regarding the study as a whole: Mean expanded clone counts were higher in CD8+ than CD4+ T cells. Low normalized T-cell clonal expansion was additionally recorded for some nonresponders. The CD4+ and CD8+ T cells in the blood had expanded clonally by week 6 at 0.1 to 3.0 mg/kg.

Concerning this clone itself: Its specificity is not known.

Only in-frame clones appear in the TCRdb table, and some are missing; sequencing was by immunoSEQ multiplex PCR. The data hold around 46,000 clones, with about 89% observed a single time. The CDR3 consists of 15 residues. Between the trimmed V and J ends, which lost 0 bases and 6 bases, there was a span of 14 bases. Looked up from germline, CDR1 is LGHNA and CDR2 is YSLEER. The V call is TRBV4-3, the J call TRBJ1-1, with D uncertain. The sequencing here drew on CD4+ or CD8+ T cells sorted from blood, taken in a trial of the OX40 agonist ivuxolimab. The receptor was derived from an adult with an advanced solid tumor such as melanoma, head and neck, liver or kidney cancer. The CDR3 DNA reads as TGCGCCAGCAGCCAAGACCGGTTTAGGAGGGCTGAAGCTTTCTTT. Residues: CASSQDRFRRAEAFF.